This T cell receptor beta chain originates from a study of T cells after yellow fever vaccination. For the study at large: Preparation used SMART-Seq v4 Ultra Low Input for the low-cell-number fractions.

CDR3 length: 15 residues. Germline CDR1 reads MNHEY; CDR2 reads SMNVEV (reference sequence). V gave up 0 bases and J gave up 5 bases, with 13 bases separating them. On this clonotype itself: As yet, its antigen is unknown.

Study-wide findings and caveats: Post-booster samples contained most primary-vaccination clones (about 96% CD4, about 90% CD8). Weaker overall, the secondary response nonetheless peaked faster (day 5 versus 15).

The study made its TCR cDNA through 5'RACE template switching. That step introduced a universal primer site along with UMIs. One entry per CDR3 protein results from TCRdb running MiXCR on the 5' RACE reads. The sample holds about 550,000 distinct CDR3 sequences, 15% to 20% seen once. This TCR was recovered from a young man who received the YFV17D yellow fever vaccine. V is TRBV27 and J is TRBJ1-1; D is ambiguous. The sample consisted of PBMCs, taken 15 days after the yellow fever booster vaccination. As DNA, the CDR3 is TGTGCCAGCAGTTTATCGGTTTCCCTTACTACTGAAGCTTTCTTT. This encodes CASSLSVSLTTEAFF.